This TCR beta chain appears in the sequencing data of a study of Graves' ophthalmopathy and Graves' hyperthyroidism. In the study overall: Ophthalmopathy absent within 18 months of follow-up marked hyperthyroidism as stable. Findings and limits, study-wide: A 13-signature model separated ophthalmopathy from stable hyperthyroidism, just over 85% sensitivity, 80% to 83% specificity. Sensitivity of approximately 70% and specificity of roughly 78% were achieved by the model that predicted ophthalmopathy progression.

In its sample, this clonotype was seen many times. Its cognate antigen is unknown. The study amplified TCR beta CDR3 regions using RNA transcripts. Second-round multiplex PCR came after a first-round RT-PCR that employed HTBI primers. TCRdb redid the calling of the multiplex PCR reads with MiXCR, one entry per CDR3 protein. This sample has about 500,000 distinct CDR3 sequences; about 35% occur once, and the top ten carry about 4.2%. CDR1 and CDR2 (germline): ENHRY, SYGVKD. V was cut by 7 bases and J by 8 bases, with 14 bases left in between. This CDR3 has 12 residues. The source material was peripheral blood or thyroid tissue (not recorded which). This clonotype was sampled from an adult man with Graves' hyperthyroidism. V usage is TRBV10-3 and J usage is TRBJ1-2; possible D gene TRBD1, 6 bases. CDR3 DNA sequence: TGTGCCATCATCTCGGGGGCCTCGGGCTACACCTTC. Translation gives CAIISGASGYTF.